This T cell receptor (beta chain) was identified during a study of response to subunit inactivated influenza vaccine. This clonotype was seen only a few times. What it binds is unknown. Study results and caveats: Authors suggested few new T cells are recruited by each seasonal influenza vaccination.

TCRdb analysed the RT-PCR reads with MiXCR anew, one entry per CDR3 protein. The repertoire has around 480,000 distinct CDR3 sequences, 16% of them found once; the top ten carry roughly 3.1%. This CDR3 contains 20 residues. The germline V gene has CDR1 LGHDT and CDR2 YNNKEL (reference sequence). Trimming cost V 1 base and J 4 bases; bases outside gene matches: 16. This chain connects TRBV3-1 to TRBJ2-1; 10 positions agree with TRBD2. The TCR was taken from a man aged 45 to 70 who received an inactivated influenza vaccine. The source material was CD4+ T cells sorted from PBMCs, sampled around 25 months after vaccination. The CDR3 reads CASSQALAGGGYTLYNEQFF. DNA of the CDR3: TGTGCCAGCAGCCAAGCTTTAGCGGGAGGTGGCTATACACTTTACAATGAGCAGTTCTTC.